This T cell receptor beta chain was identified in a study of blood T cell repertoires in COVID-19. Study-level information: Both acute and convalescent COVID-19 samples were obtained from the United States, Italy and Spain. From T cells, B-cell-depleted T cells, or PBMCs came the material, which was cDNA or gDNA.

Per germline, CDR1 SGHRS and CDR2 YFSETQ. With 4 bases clipped from V and 6 bases from J, the junction kept 6 bases outside the gene matches. The CDR3 extends over 14 amino acids. In the original analysis: Amplification with reference gene primers provided the estimates of nucleated cell counts. Sequenced by immunoSEQ multiplex PCR; TCRdb stores in-frame clones only, minus some. That table is the source of V, J and clone size, and D and trimming were worked out from the DNA. The sample records about 17,000 clones, approximately 90% being singletons. This chain joins TRBV5-1 and TRBJ1-2; 10 bases fit TRBD1. The sequence was collected from a human donor with active COVID-19. The donor label of this sample is uncertain. The sequenced sample consisted of peripheral blood. CDR3 coding DNA: TGCGCCAGCAGCCCACCGGGACAGGGGAATGGCTACACCTTC. It is translated as CASSPPGQGNGYTF.